These T cell receptor beta chains were read from a single sample in a study of response to subunit inactivated influenza vaccine. TCRdb reprocessed the RT-PCR reads via MiXCR and lists one record per CDR3 protein. The table lists roughly 550,000 distinct CDR3 sequences, under 25% of them singletons, with around 2.8% in the top ten. The data were also submitted as part of a second study, on T cells expressing NK-cell markers.

The sequencing used CD4+ T cells sorted from PBMCs, collected roughly 12 days after vaccination. The receptors here all came from a man aged 45 to 65 who received an inactivated influenza vaccine. CDR3s include the opening cysteine and the closing phenylalanine or tryptophan. The order of the fields is CDR3 length, D gene, clone size, J gene, V gene, CDR3 DNA, CDR3 protein. A D gene is named only where the DNA matches it firmly. The size field is filled for only some rows; it gives once, few, many or a size class.

15,-,-,TRBJ2-1,TRBV12-3/TRBV12-4,TGTGCCAGCAGTTTAATGGGTTTCTCCTACAATGAGCAGTTCTTC,CASSLMGFSYNEQFF
16,TRBD2,once,TRBJ2-5,TRBV18,TGTGCCAGCTCACCGTTCAAGAGCGGGAGTGGAGAGACCCAGTACTTC,CASSPFKSGSGETQYF
15,TRBD1,-,TRBJ2-1,TRBV10-3,TGTGCCATCAGTGCCGGGACAGGCTCCTACAATGAGCAGTTCTTC,CAISAGTGSYNEQFF
14,TRBD1,-,TRBJ1-4,TRBV11-2,TGTGCCAGCAGCTGGGCAGGGGGTAATGAAAAACTGTTTTTT,CASSWAGGNEKLFF
16,-,-,TRBJ2-3,TRBV11-2,TGTGCCAGCAGCTTGCACCTGGACCGTAGCACAGATACGCAGTATTTT,CASSLHLDRSTDTQYF
16,TRBD2,few,TRBJ2-3,TRBV7-2,TGTGCCAGCAGCCGGACTAGCGGGGGGTACACAGATACGCAGTATTTT,CASSRTSGGYTDTQYF
21,-,-,TRBJ2-3,TRBV12-2,TGTGCAAGTCGCCCTCGAATCCGGACAGGGCCCCTAGCGGGACGCACAGATACGCAGTATTTT,CASRPRIRTGPLAGRTDTQYF
14,-,few,TRBJ2-7,TRBV20-1,TGCAGTGCTAGAGGCTCCCCTGGGGGGGCGGAGCAGTACTTC,CSARGSPGGAEQYF
13,-,few,TRBJ2-1,TRBV30,TGTGCCTGGAGTGTACTAGTGAGCAATGAGCAGTTCTTC,CAWSVLVSNEQFF
14,-,-,TRBJ1-4,TRBV10-3,TGTGCCATCAGTGACGGGGCGTCGGGTGAAAAACTGTTTTTT,CAISDGASGEKLFF
15,-,-,TRBJ2-1,TRBV5-6,TGTGCCAGCAGCTCGGACAGACCCCGTTTCAATGAGCAGTTCTTC,CASSSDRPRFNEQFF
15,TRBD2,-,TRBJ2-2,TRBV7-3,TGTGCCAGCAGCTTAGGACTAGCGGGAATCGGGGAGCTGTTTTTT,CASSLGLAGIGELFF
15,-,-,TRBJ1-1,TRBV10-2,TGCGCCAGCACCCCATTGAGTCGGGGGCGCACTGAAGCTTTCTTT,CASTPLSRGRTEAFF
13,-,few,TRBJ1-4,TRBV6-1,TGTGCCAGCAGTGGCGGGACCCACGACAAACTGTTTTTT,CASSGGTHDKLFF
13,-,few,TRBJ2-5,TRBV5-1,TGCGCCAGCAGCTTGGGATCCTGGGAGACCCAGTACTTC,CASSLGSWETQYF
12,-,few,TRBJ2-1,TRBV15,TGTGCCACCAGCAGAGATGGGTATGAGCAGTTCTTC,CATSRDGYEQFF
17,TRBD1,many,TRBJ1-1,TRBV28,TGTGCCAGCAGATCGACAGGGAGGTTGGGGATGAACACTGAAGCTTTCTTT,CASRSTGRLGMNTEAFF
15,-,few,TRBJ1-4,TRBV6-5,TGTGCCAGCAGTTACTCTTATCTTGGGGGTGAAAAACTGTTTTTT,CASSYSYLGGEKLFF
16,-,few,TRBJ2-7,TRBV7-8,TGTGCCAGCAGCTCCCGGGGTGGGGTTGTCTCCTACGAGCAGTACTTC,CASSSRGGVVSYEQYF
14,-,-,TRBJ2-7,TRBV28,TGTGCCAGCAGTCGTCCCGGAAGCTCCTACGAGCAGTACTTC,CASSRPGSSYEQYF
15,TRBD1,-,TRBJ1-6,TRBV2,TGTGCCAGCAAAACAGGGGACTCCTATAATTCACCCCTCCACTTT,CASKTGDSYNSPLHF
15,TRBD2,-,TRBJ2-1,TRBV2,TGTGCCAGCAGTCCCGGGACTAGCGGGAGACATGAGCAGTTCTTC,CASSPGTSGRHEQFF
13,-,-,TRBJ2-5,TRBV5-1,TGCGCCAGCGCAGGAGACCAGCGGCGTACCCAGTACTTC,CASAGDQRRTQYF
15,-,few,TRBJ2-3,TRBV12-3/TRBV12-4,TGTGCCAGCAGGGGGACTCCAGGATTCACAGATACGCAGTATTTT,CASRGTPGFTDTQYF
16,-,few,TRBJ1-1,TRBV18,TGTGCCAGCTCACCACGGGCCCCCCTTAGTAGTCCTGAAGCTTTCTTT,CASSPRAPLSSPEAFF
13,-,-,TRBJ1-1,TRBV6-1,TGTGCCAGCAGTAAGGACCAGAACACTGAAGCTTTCTTT,CASSKDQNTEAFF
13,-,few,TRBJ2-7,TRBV3-1,TGTGCCAGCAGCCTTATGGCAGGGGACGAGCAGTACTTC,CASSLMAGDEQYF
14,-,many,TRBJ2-1,TRBV7-2,TGTGCCAGCAGCTTTGATGGGTCCTACAATGAGCAGTTCTTC,CASSFDGSYNEQFF
16,TRBD2,many,TRBJ2-2,TRBV6-5,TGTGCCAGCAGTTACTCCCTAGCGGGGGGACCCGGGGAGCTGTTTTTT,CASSYSLAGGPGELFF
14,TRBD1,few,TRBJ2-7,TRBV28,TGTGCCAGCTCTCGGACAGGGGGGGCCTACGAGCAGTACTTC,CASSRTGGAYEQYF
15,-,-,TRBJ1-2,TRBV19,TGTGCCAGTAGTATAGACCGTGGACAGTACTATGGCTACACCTTC,CASSIDRGQYYGYTF
15,-,many,TRBJ2-5,TRBV5-1,TGCGCCAGCAGCCAACGGACAGAACTACAAGAGACCCAGTACTTC,CASSQRTELQETQYF
12,-,-,TRBJ2-5,TRBV7-2,TGTGCCAGCAGCTCATACGGAGAGACCCAGTACTTC,CASSSYGETQYF
15,TRBD2,-,TRBJ2-7,TRBV6-5,TGTGCCAGCAGTTACTCGACGCTAGCGGTCTACGAGCAGTACTTC,CASSYSTLAVYEQYF
13,-,few,TRBJ1-4,TRBV5-1,TGCGCCAGCAGTCAGGGTTCGAATGAAAAACTGTTTTTT,CASSQGSNEKLFF
15,TRBD2,few,TRBJ2-3,TRBV6-1,TGTGCCAGCAGAGGGAGCGGGGGGGCCGTCGATACGCAGTATTTT,CASRGSGGAVDTQYF
15,TRBD2,-,TRBJ2-3,TRBV12-3/TRBV12-4,TGTGCCAGCAGTTCTGCGGGAGTCGGGACAGATACGCAGTATTTT,CASSSAGVGTDTQYF
16,-,-,TRBJ2-3,TRBV7-2,TGTGCCAGCAGCTTAGTAGGACAAGGCAGCACAGATACGCAGTATTTT,CASSLVGQGSTDTQYF
17,TRBD2,few,TRBJ2-2,TRBV5-6,TGTGCCAGCAGCTCCGCCAGCGGGGGGGCCGGGACCGGGGAGCTGTTTTTT,CASSSASGGAGTGELFF
17,-,-,TRBJ2-6,TRBV6-5,TGTGCCAGCAGTTATTGGGGTCGGGTCTCTGGGGCCAACGTCCTGACTTTC,CASSYWGRVSGANVLTF
15,-,few,TRBJ2-2,TRBV2,TGTGCCAGCCTTAAGACAAGCGCGAACACCGGGGAGCTGTTTTTT,CASLKTSANTGELFF
15,TRBD1,once,TRBJ2-3,TRBV6-2/TRBV6-3,TGTGCCAGCAGTTACAGGGGGCGCGAAGGAGATACGCAGTATTTT,CASSYRGREGDTQYF
14,TRBD1,-,TRBJ2-3,TRBV20-1,TGCAGTGCTAGAGGGACAGGGCACACAGATACGCAGTATTTT,CSARGTGHTDTQYF
14,-,-,TRBJ2-3,TRBV6-1,TGTGCCAGCAGAGAGGGGCAGGACACAGATACGCAGTATTTT,CASREGQDTDTQYF
14,TRBD1,once,TRBJ2-7,TRBV29-1,TGCAGCGTTGAGGCGGGACAGGGAATTTACGAGCAGTACTTC,CSVEAGQGIYEQYF
15,-,few,TRBJ2-3,TRBV4-2,TGTGCCAGCAGCCAGGACCCCGAGGGGGCAGATACGCAGTATTTT,CASSQDPEGADTQYF
15,-,few,TRBJ2-2,TRBV4-3,TGCGCCAGCAGCCAGTTTAGGGGAGGAACCGGGGAGCTGTTTTTT,CASSQFRGGTGELFF
17,-,-,TRBJ2-7,TRBV4-3,TGCGCCAGCAGCCACAAGACCCGGGAACAGGGATCCACTTGGCAGTACTTC,CASSHKTREQGSTWQYF
13,-,-,TRBJ2-5,TRBV20-1,TGCAGTGCTAGAGACAGGAACCAAGAGACCCAGTACTTC,CSARDRNQETQYF
19,TRBD2,-,TRBJ2-3,TRBV4-3,TGCGCCAGCAGCCTTCAATACCGACTAGCGGGTAGTATGGCAGATACGCAGTATTTT,CASSLQYRLAGSMADTQYF
12,-,-,TRBJ2-7,TRBV5-1,TGCGCCAGCAGCTTGCCTCCCAACGAGCAGTACTTC,CASSLPPNEQYF
14,-,-,TRBJ1-1,TRBV10-3,TGTGCCATCAGTGAGGGGACATCAGTCACTGAAGCTTTCTTT,CAISEGTSVTEAFF
16,-,-,TRBJ2-7,TRBV4-2,TGTGCCAGCAGCCAAGCTAGTGGTATCGGCTCCTACGAGCAGTACTTC,CASSQASGIGSYEQYF